This entry lists 11 T cell receptor beta chains sequenced from one sample in a study of naive and memory T cell subsets. Whole-study results and caveats: Naive repertoires, especially CD8, held a few larger clonotypes, possibly memory cells re-expressing CD45RA.

Two oligonucleotides, mixed equimolar, formed the beta constant-region primer covering TRBC1 and TRBC2. Ligated cDNA was amplified by four rounds of PCR with nested alpha and beta constant-region primers and SP2. TCRdb passed the UMI-ligation and nested PCR reads through MiXCR, listing each CDR3 protein once. Of 150,000 or so distinct CDR3 sequences listed, roughly 22% are singletons. These receptors' targets are unknown. Specimen: naive CD4+ T cells from blood. These receptors came from a human donor in good health.

There are a few counts of this clonotype. J is TRBJ2-1 and V is TRBV11-3; D possibly corresponds to TRBD2 (6 bases). The germline CDR1 and CDR2 sequences are SGHNT and YENEEA. V was cut by 5 bases and J by 0 bases, with 17 bases left in between. CDR3 length: 17 residues. The DNA of the CDR3 is TGTGCCAGCAGCCCGTCCAGTCACGGGAGCTCCTACAATGAGCAGTTCTTC. This gives the protein CASSPSSHGSSYNEQFF.

This clonotype was observed a handful of times. The V gene is TRBV11-3, the J gene TRBJ1-1; D not resolved. The germline V gene has CDR1 SGHNT and CDR2 YENEEA. This CDR3 contains 15 residues. The germline V and J ends were trimmed by 5 bases and 0 bases, with 13 bases remaining between them. CDR3 residues: CASSPSPAMNTEAFF. The CDR3 DNA follows: TGTGCCAGCAGCCCTAGCCCAGCTATGAACACTGAAGCTTTCTTT.

This clonotype was seen many times. The genes are TRBV28 and TRBJ2-7, with D perhaps TRBD1 or TRBD2 (5 bases each). The germline gives CDR1 MDHEN, CDR2 SYDVKM. The V end lost 3 bases, the J end lost 0 bases, and 9 bases lay between the germline ends. This CDR3 has 14 residues. The chain's CDR3 is CASSFWGNSYEQYF. DNA of the CDR3: TGTGCCAGCAGTTTTTGGGGGAACTCCTACGAGCAGTACTTC.

The chain is built from TRBV5-1 and TRBJ2-3; D gene uncertain. The CDR3 has 14 amino acids. Trimming cost V 5 bases and J 0 bases, with 10 bases left between them. Looked up from germline, CDR1 is SGHRS and CDR2 is YFSETQ. This chain's CDR3 is CASRWTDSTDTQYF. CDR3 bases: TGCGCCAGCAGGTGGACCGACAGCACAGATACGCAGTATTTT.

This clonotype has just a few counts. The chain employs TRBV5-1 and TRBJ2-3, with 12 bases identical to TRBD2. The J segment lost 4 bases and the V segment lost 7 bases, leaving 7 bases of the junction unmatched. CDR3 length equals 15 residues. The V gene's germline CDR1 is SGHRS and CDR2 YFSETQ. In DNA form, the CDR3 reads TGCGCCAGCGCGGGACTAGCGGGTGGAGCAGATACGCAGTATTTT. It yields the protein CASAGLAGGADTQYF.

In this sample, this clonotype turned up many times. The chain is built from TRBV5-4 and TRBJ1-1; D gene unclear. This CDR3 spans 12 amino acids. Per germline, CDR1 SGHNT and CDR2 YYREEE (reference sequence). With 0 bases removed from V and 9 bases from J, the gap between germline ends came to 9 bases. The CDR3 loop reads CASSLDPGKAFF. As DNA, the CDR3 is TGTGCCAGCAGCTTGGATCCGGGGAAAGCTTTCTTT.

This clonotype has at least ten counts. The chain combines TRBV20-1 with TRBJ2-7; 7 bases line up with TRBD2. CDR1 is DFQATT and CDR2 is SNEGSKA in the germline V gene (reference sequence). The CDR3 has 15 amino acids. V was pared by 4 bases and J by 4 bases, with 13 bases of the junction left unmatched. CDR3 sequence reads: CSATRSGTTLYEQYF. DNA for the CDR3: TGCAGTGCTACCCGATCCGGGACTACTCTTTACGAGCAGTACTTC.

The chain has TRBV6-5 and TRBJ2-4; D remains unclear. CDR3 length: 14 amino acids. Trimming took off 5 bases at V and 5 bases at J, with 13 bases between the two ends. Per germline, CDR1 MNHEY and CDR2 SVGAGI. The CDR3 DNA follows: TGTGCCAGCAGTCACGGATTAAGCCAAAACATTCAGTACTTC. Its protein product is CASSHGLSQNIQYF.

This clonotype was seen more than once but under ten times. The chain couples TRBV5-1 to TRBJ2-5, with 8 bases that match TRBD1. Trimming removed 7 bases from V and 5 bases from J; junction bases left unmatched: 10. CDR3 length: 14 residues. The germline V gene encodes CDR1 SGHRS and CDR2 YFSETQ. The CDR3 spells CASGDGQGFETQYF. CDR3 DNA sequence: TGCGCCAGCGGAGACGGACAGGGTTTCGAGACCCAGTACTTC.

This chain joins TRBV10-3 and TRBJ2-3, with unresolved D. Deletions cut 4 bases from V and 0 bases from J, with 11 bases between. Per the germline V gene, CDR1 is ENHRY and CDR2 is SYGVKD. This CDR3 contains 15 residues. This CDR3 is CAISVGQASTDTQYF. The CDR3 nucleotides are TGTGCCATCAGTGTCGGGCAAGCTAGCACAGATACGCAGTATTTT.

The J gene is TRBJ2-1, the V gene TRBV12-3 or TRBV12-4; TRBD2 matches 16 bases. The CDR3 runs 15 residues. The J segment lost 8 bases and the V segment lost 5 bases, leaving 3 bases of the junction unmatched. The CDR3 protein is CASSPGLAGGDEQFF. The CDR3 nucleotides read TGTGCCAGCAGTCCGGGACTAGCGGGAGGGGATGAGCAGTTCTTC.